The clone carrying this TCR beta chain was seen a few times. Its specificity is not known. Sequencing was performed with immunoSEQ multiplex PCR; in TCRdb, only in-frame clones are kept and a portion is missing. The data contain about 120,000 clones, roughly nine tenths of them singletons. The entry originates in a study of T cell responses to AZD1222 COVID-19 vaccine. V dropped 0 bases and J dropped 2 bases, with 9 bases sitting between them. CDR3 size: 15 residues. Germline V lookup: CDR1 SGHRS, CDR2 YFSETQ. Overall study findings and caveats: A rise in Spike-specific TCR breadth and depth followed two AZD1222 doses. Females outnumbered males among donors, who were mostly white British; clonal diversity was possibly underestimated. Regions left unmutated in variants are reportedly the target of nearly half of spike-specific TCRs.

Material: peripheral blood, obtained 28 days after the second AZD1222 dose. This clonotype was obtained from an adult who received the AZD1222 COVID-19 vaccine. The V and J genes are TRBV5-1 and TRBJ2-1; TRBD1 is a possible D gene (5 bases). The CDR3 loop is CASSLESGTYNEQFF. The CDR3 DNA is TGCGCCAGCAGCTTGGAGTCAGGGACCTACAATGAGCAGTTCTTC.